Detailed here is one T cell receptor beta chain. Its antigen is not known. These data are taken from a study of breast tumors, draining lymph nodes, adjacent tissues. Overall study results and limits: Tumor TCR diversity was below lymph nodes but above nontumor tissue.

The CDR3 sequence is 14 residues long. The V end was cut by 8 bases, the J end by 2 bases, with 15 bases between. The germline gives CDR1 MNHNS, CDR2 SASEGT. Each CDR3 protein gets one entry after TCRdb re-called the multiplex PCR reads with MiXCR. In the table there are about 230,000 distinct CDR3 sequences, about 30% of which are singletons. Samples came from axillary lymph nodes draining the breast cancer. The sample was axillary lymph node tissue. The chain has TRBV6-1 and TRBJ1-2, with D possibly being TRBD1 (5 bases). The clonotype was recovered from a female donor with breast cancer. Some clones in this sample may be carry-over from other donors' samples. The DNA for the CDR3 is TGTGCCAGCGCGGGTCGGGACGGAAACTATGGCTACACCTTC. This gives the protein CASAGRDGNYGYTF.